Presented here are 9 T cell receptor beta chains from one specimen sequenced in a study of patients and donors after allogeneic stem cell transplantation. TCRdb called the RT-PCR reads again in MiXCR, with one record for every CDR3 protein. The data show 150,000 to 250,000 distinct CDR3 sequences, less than 45% seen once. Sequenced material: blood, either unsorted or a sorted T cell fraction (not recorded which). The origin of the receptors is a human donor who was either an allogeneic HSCT recipient or a stem cell or donor lymphocyte infusion donor (not recorded which). It is not recorded whose cells these are; they may come from a transplant donor.

This clonotype was observed a handful of times. The J gene is TRBJ2-5, the V gene TRBV29-1; 8 nucleotides line up with TRBD1. The CDR3 runs 11 residues. Per germline, CDR1 SQVTM and CDR2 ANQGSEA. V was pared by 6 bases and J by 5 bases, with 2 bases of the junction left unmatched. The CDR3 coding sequence is TGCAGCGTGCGACAGGGGGAGACCCAGTACTTC. Amino acids: CSVRQGETQYF.

In DNA form, the CDR3 reads TGTGCCAGCAGCCAAGATTCGTTTAGCAGGGATGAGCAGTTCTTC. This gives the protein CASSQDSFSRDEQFF. The rearrangement joins TRBV3-1 to TRBJ2-1, with D tentatively TRBD1 (5 bases). V shed 0 bases and J shed 8 bases, with 14 bases lying between them. Germline loops: CDR1 LGHDT, CDR2 YNNKEL (reference sequence). CDR3 length: 15 amino acids.

The chain couples TRBV20-1 to TRBJ1-1; D remains unclear. Looked up from germline, CDR1 is DFQATT and CDR2 is SNEGSKA (reference sequence). This CDR3 has 13 amino acids. V lost 7 bases and J lost 0, with 12 bases in between. This CDR3 reads CSVEPRLNTEAFF. CDR3 nucleotide sequence: TGCAGTGTGGAACCCCGATTGAACACTGAAGCTTTCTTT.

This chain connects TRBV7-2 to TRBJ2-3; 11 bases are a match to TRBD2. The ends lost 5 bases at V and 5 bases at J; junction bases unmatched: 9. The CDR3 spans 16 residues. Germline V gene sequence: CDR1 SGHTA, CDR2 FQGNSA. Here the CDR3 reads CASSDLAGGSGDTQYF. The CDR3 DNA follows: TGTGCCAGCAGCGACCTAGCGGGAGGTTCAGGAGATACGCAGTATTTT.

This clonotype was observed a handful of times. This chain uses TRBV13 with TRBJ1-1; D not certain. The ends were cut back, 5 bases at V and 1 base at J, with 14 bases in the middle. From germline, CDR1 is PRHDT and CDR2 FYEKMQ (reference sequence). There are 15 residues in the CDR3. For the CDR3, the DNA is TGTGCCAGCAGCCCTTGGACGCAAGGGAACACTGAAGCTTTCTTT. As protein: CASSPWTQGNTEAFF.

The chain employs TRBV7-8 and TRBJ1-5; D ambiguous. Trimming removed 4 bases at V and 6 bases at J, with 7 bases between. Germline values: CDR1 SGHVS, CDR2 FQNEAQ. The CDR3 is made up of 12 amino acids. CDR3 nucleotides: TGTGCCAGCAGCTCCGATAGTCAGCCCCAGCATTTT. It specifies CASSSDSQPQHF.

J is TRBJ1-5 and V is TRBV6-2 or TRBV6-3; TRBD1 agrees at 11 bases. This CDR3 contains 18 residues. CDR1 is MNHEY and CDR2 is SVGEGT in the germline V gene. The V and J ends lost 5 bases and 1 base, in that order; junction bases with no gene match: 10. The DNA of the CDR3 is TGTGCCAGCAGTCCTGGGGACAGGGGGGCAGGGAGCAATCAGCCCCAGCATTTT. It yields the protein CASSPGDRGAGSNQPQHF.

This clonotype was counted between two and nine times. The V call is TRBV28, the J call TRBJ1-4; weak D call: TRBD1 (6 bases). V lost 6 bases to trimming and J lost 4 bases, with 15 bases between them. CDR1 is MDHEN and CDR2 is SYDVKM in the germline V gene. The CDR3 has 15 residues. In nucleotides, the CDR3 is TGTGCCAGCAGCCTAGGCGGGACATTTAATGAAAAACTGTTTTTT. It yields the protein CASSLGGTFNEKLFF.

V and J are TRBV6-2 or TRBV6-3 and TRBJ2-1, with D unclear. V was clipped by 2 bases and J by 7 bases, with 6 bases between them. CDR3 length: 12 amino acids. CDR1 and CDR2 from the germline V gene are MNHEY and SVGEGT. The CDR3 here is CASSYPENEQFF. CDR3 DNA sequence: TGTGCCAGCAGTTACCCAGAGAATGAGCAGTTCTTC.